The sequence of this T cell receptor (beta chain) was determined in a study of early T cells in non-severe SARS-CoV-2 infection. Study findings and constraints: Missing private and CD4 specificities, VDJdb matching favored anti-spike CD8 responses.

This clonotype appeared many times. Its antigen is undetermined. TCRdb processed the 5' RACE reads anew with MiXCR; each CDR3 protein has one entry. The sample shows approximately 89,000 distinct CDR3 sequences, roughly 13% of them seen only once. The sequence derives from an adult who was a healthcare worker with PCR-confirmed SARS-CoV-2 infection or an uninfected control (not recorded which). Material for sequencing was whole blood.

CDR3 DNA sequence: TGCATGGGGGGCATTTCCACTGAAGCTTTCTTT. It codes for CMGGISTEAFF. The rearrangement joins TRBV29-1 to TRBJ1-1; the D gene is possibly TRBD1 (6 bases). CDR3 size: 11 residues. Germline values: CDR1 SQVTM, CDR2 ANQGSEA.